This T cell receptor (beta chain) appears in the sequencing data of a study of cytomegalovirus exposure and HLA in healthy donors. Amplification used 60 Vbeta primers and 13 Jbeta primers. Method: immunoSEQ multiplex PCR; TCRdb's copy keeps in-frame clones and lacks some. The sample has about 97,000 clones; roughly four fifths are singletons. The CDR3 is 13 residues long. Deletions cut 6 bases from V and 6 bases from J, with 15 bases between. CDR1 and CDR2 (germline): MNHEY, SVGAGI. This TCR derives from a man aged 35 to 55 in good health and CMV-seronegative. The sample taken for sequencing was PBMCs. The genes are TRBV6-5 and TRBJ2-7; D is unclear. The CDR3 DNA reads TGTGCCAGCAGAAACGGTGTGGGCGCCGAGCAGTACTTC. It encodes CASRNGVGAEQYF.